One sample yielded the 13 T cell receptor beta chains listed below, sequenced in a study of control samples from healthy donors and cancer patients. TCRdb keeps only in-frame clones here, not all; method: immunoSEQ multiplex PCR. The table includes 150,000 to 160,000 clones, nearly 95% detected once. Source material: blood. The receptor source for this set is a man aged 50-60 years in good health.

The chain employs TRBV27 and TRBJ1-1, with TRBD1 matching 7 bases. This CDR3 spans 16 amino acids. J gave up 5 bases and V 5 bases, and 14 bases lay outside the gene matches. Germline V gene data show CDR1 as MNHEY and CDR2 as SMNVEV (reference sequence). The CDR3 here is CASSKQAPGGRTEAFF. In nucleotides, the CDR3 is TGTGCCAGCAGTAAACAGGCCCCAGGGGGTCGTACTGAAGCTTTCTTT.

CDR3 sequence: CASSFSDRDRGNSPLHF. In DNA form, the CDR3 reads TGTGCCAGCAGTTTCTCCGATCGGGACAGGGGAAATTCACCCCTCCACTTT. This chain links TRBV13 with TRBJ1-6, with TRBD1 matching 10 bases. This CDR3 has 17 amino acids. Germline CDR1 and CDR2: PRHDT and FYEKMQ (reference sequence). V lost 6 bases and J lost 7; bases outside the gene matches: 12.

J is TRBJ2-2 and V is TRBV12-3 or TRBV12-4; 9 nucleotides agree with TRBD1. This CDR3 is built from 13 residues. V was clipped by 11 bases and J by 3 bases; unmatched bases: 4. CDR3 sequence: CALRDRDTGELFF. CDR3 nucleotides: TGTGCCCTCCGGGACAGGGACACCGGGGAGCTGTTTTTT.

The V gene is TRBV19, the J gene TRBJ2-1; 9 positions agree with TRBD2. Trimming cost V 4 bases and J 5 bases; bases outside gene matches: 9. Germline assignment: CDR1 LNHDA and CDR2 SQIVND (reference sequence). The CDR3 has 16 amino acids. This CDR3 is CASSNLAGAANNEQFF. The DNA of the CDR3 is TGTGCCAGTAGTAATTTAGCGGGAGCCGCGAACAATGAGCAGTTCTTC.

The chain carries TRBV19 and TRBJ1-6, with a tentative D call TRBD1 (5 bases). CDR1 LNHDA and CDR2 SQIVND come from the germline V gene (reference sequence). V was clipped by 7 bases and J by 10 bases, with 17 bases between them. CDR3 length: 14 residues. The CDR3 protein is CASNVGPTGSPLHF. CDR3 nucleotide sequence: TGTGCCAGTAACGTAGGCCCTACAGGATCACCCCTCCACTTT.

The chain carries TRBV27 and TRBJ1-2; the D gene is possibly TRBD1 (5 bases). This CDR3 is 14 amino acids long. CDR1 is MNHEY, CDR2 SMNVEV, per germline (reference sequence). V lost 7 bases, J lost 3 bases, and 15 bases lay in between. In DNA form, the CDR3 reads TGTGCCAGCACCCAGACAGAGGGTCACTATGGCTACACCTTC. Protein: CASTQTEGHYGYTF.

This sequence joins TRBV4-1 and TRBJ2-2; no definite D call. Trimming took 3 bases from V and 6 from J, leaving 5 bases between them. The CDR3 consists of 12 residues. The germline V gene encodes CDR1 MGHRA and CDR2 YSYEKL. This chain's CDR3 is CASSHKSGELFF. CDR3 DNA: TGCGCCAGCAGCCATAAGTCCGGGGAGCTGTTTTTT.

The chain combines TRBV10-2 with TRBJ2-7, with a tentative D call TRBD2 (6 bases). V lost 7 bases, J lost 0 bases, and 13 bases lay in between. Germline V gene lookup returns CDR1 WSHSY and CDR2 SAAADI. CDR3 length equals 14 residues. In DNA, the CDR3 is TGCGCCAGCACCCCGCGGGAAAGCTCCTACGAGCAGTACTTC. Its translation is CASTPRESSYEQYF.

The chain has TRBV10-1 and TRBJ2-5; D may be TRBD2 (7 bases). Germline values: CDR1 WNHNN, CDR2 SYGVQD (reference sequence). This CDR3 is 14 amino acids long. Trimming pared 0 bases from V and 4 bases from J, leaving 9 bases between. In DNA form, the CDR3 reads TGCGCCAGCAGTGAGTCGCGGGGGCGAGAGACCCAGTACTTC. Translation: CASSESRGRETQYF.

The rearrangement uses TRBV6-6 and TRBJ1-4, with a possible D match to TRBD1 (6 bases). The CDR3 has 11 residues. CDR1 and CDR2 from the germline V gene are MNHNY and SVGAGI (reference sequence). Trimming cost V 7 bases and J 8 bases, with 8 bases left between them. CDR3 nucleotide sequence: TGTGCCAGCACCAGGGGCGAAAAACTGTTTTTT. Translation: CASTRGEKLFF.

V and J are TRBV21-1 and TRBJ2-7; TRBD2, the table's D call, lacks a check against the DNA. TRBV21-1 is annotated as a pseudogene. This CDR3 contains 15 residues. The CDR3 region has the DNA TGTGCCAGCAGAAAAGGACTTGGAAGGACTTACGAGCAGTACTTC. As protein: CASRKGLGRTYEQYF.

V and J are TRBV2 and TRBJ2-3; D might be TRBD2 (5 bases). CDR1 is SNHLY and CDR2 is FYNNEI in the germline V gene. The CDR3 runs 14 residues. The V end lost 7 bases, the J end lost 4 bases, and 15 bases lay between the germline ends. CDR3 coding DNA: TGTGCCAGCAAAGGAGGTGGGAGACCAGATACGCAGTATTTT. It encodes CASKGGGRPDTQYF.

V and J are TRBV27 and TRBJ2-5; no clear D gene. This CDR3 comprises 13 residues. The germline V gene encodes CDR1 MNHEY and CDR2 SMNVEV (reference sequence). With 9 bases removed from V and 5 bases from J, the gap between germline ends came to 16 bases. The CDR3 loop is CASAASPHETQYF. The CDR3 region has the DNA TGTGCCAGTGCTGCATCGCCCCACGAGACCCAGTACTTC.